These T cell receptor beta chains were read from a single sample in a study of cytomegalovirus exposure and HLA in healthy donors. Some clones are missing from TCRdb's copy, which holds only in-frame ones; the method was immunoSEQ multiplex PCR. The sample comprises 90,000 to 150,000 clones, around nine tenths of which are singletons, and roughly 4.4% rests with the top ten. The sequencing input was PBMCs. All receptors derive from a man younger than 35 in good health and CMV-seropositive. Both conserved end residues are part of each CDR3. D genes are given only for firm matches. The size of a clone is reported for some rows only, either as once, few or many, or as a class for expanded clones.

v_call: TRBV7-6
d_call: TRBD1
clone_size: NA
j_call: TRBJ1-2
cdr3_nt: TGTGCCAGCAGCTCCTCCGGGACAGGGTATGGGTATGGCTACACCTTC
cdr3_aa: CASSSSGTGYGYGYTF

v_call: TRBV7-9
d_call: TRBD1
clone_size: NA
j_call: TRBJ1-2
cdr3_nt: TGTGCCAGCAGCTACGGACAGGCCTACTATGGCTACACCTTC
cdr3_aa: CASSYGQAYYGYTF

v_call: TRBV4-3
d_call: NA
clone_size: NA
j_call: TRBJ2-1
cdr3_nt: TGCGCCAGCAGCCTTTCCCGACTATCCTCTAGCTCTACCTACAATGAGCAGTTCTTC
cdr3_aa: CASSLSRLSSSSTYNEQFF

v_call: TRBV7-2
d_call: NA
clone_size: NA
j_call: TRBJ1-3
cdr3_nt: TGTGCCAGCAGCTCAGGCTTAGGAAACACCATATATTTT
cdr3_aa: CASSSGLGNTIYF

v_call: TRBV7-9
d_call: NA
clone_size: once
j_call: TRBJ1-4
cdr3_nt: TGTGCCAGCAGCTTAGCGGTGGCCACTAATGAAAAACTGTTTTTT
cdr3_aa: CASSLAVATNEKLFF

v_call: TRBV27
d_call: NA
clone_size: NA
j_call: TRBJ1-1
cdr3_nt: TGTGCCAGCACCGATCCGGGGGCGGGGGGAGCTTTCTTT
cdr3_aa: CASTDPGAGGAFF

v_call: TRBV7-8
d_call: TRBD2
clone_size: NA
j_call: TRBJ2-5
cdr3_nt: TGTGCCAGCACCCCTCTTAGTAGCGGGTCCGGGGAGACCCAGTACTTC
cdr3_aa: CASTPLSSGSGETQYF

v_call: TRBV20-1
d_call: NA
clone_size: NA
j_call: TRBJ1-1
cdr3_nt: TGCAGTGCTGACAGAAAAACTGAAGCTTTCTTT
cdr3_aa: CSADRKTEAFF

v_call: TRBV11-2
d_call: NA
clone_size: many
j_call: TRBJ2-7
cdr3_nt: TGTGCCAGCAGCTTAGTGGGTAGGCGGACTAACGAGCAGTACTTC
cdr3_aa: CASSLVGRRTNEQYF

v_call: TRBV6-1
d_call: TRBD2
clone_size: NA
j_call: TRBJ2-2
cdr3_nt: TGTGCCAGCAGTCACCTAGCGGGGGGGCCCGGGGAGCTGTTTTTT
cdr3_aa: CASSHLAGGPGELFF

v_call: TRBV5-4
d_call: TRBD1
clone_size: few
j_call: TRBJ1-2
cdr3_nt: TGTGCCAGCAGCTTTGGCGGACAGGGGGATGGCTACACCTTC
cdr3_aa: CASSFGGQGDGYTF

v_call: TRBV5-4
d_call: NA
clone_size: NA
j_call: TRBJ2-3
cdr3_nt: TGTGCCAGCAGCCATGACAGGGGAGGGGCAGATACGCAGTATTTT
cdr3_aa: CASSHDRGGADTQYF

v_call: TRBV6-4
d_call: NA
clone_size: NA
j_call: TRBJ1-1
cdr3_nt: TGTGCCAGCGAGGGGTTAGGGAGGTTGAACACTGAAGCTTTCTTT
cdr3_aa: CASEGLGRLNTEAFF

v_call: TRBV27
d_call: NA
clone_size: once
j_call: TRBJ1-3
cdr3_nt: TGTGCCTCCCGGCGGGTCTCTGGAAACACCATATATTTT
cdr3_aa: CASRRVSGNTIYF

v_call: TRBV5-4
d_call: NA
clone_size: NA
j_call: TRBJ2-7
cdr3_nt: TGTGCCAGCAGCTTGCCGGGTACTTCAGAGCAGTACTTC
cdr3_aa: CASSLPGTSEQYF

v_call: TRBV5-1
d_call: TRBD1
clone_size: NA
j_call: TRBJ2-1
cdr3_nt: TGCGCCAGCAGCTTGGTAGGACAGGGAAGCAATGAGCAGTTCTTC
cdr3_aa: CASSLVGQGSNEQFF

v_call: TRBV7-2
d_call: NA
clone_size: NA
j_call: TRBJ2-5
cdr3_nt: TGTGCCAGCACCAAAGAGGCACATAAAGAAGAGACCCAGTACTTC
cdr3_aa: CASTKEAHKEETQYF

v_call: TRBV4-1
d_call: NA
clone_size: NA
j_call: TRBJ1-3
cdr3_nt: TGCGCCAGCAGCCATTTCTTATATCAGAAAAAGGGGGAGTATGGAAACACCATATATTTT
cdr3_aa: CASSHFLYQKKGEYGNTIYF

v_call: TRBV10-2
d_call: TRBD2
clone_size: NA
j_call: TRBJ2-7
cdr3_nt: TGCGCCAGCAGACGGACTAGCGGGGGGACCTACGAGCAGTACTTC
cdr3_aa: CASRRTSGGTYEQYF

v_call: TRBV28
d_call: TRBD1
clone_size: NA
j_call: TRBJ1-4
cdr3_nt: TGTGCCAGCAGTTTGCCCGGGACAGATAATGAAAAACTGTTTTTT
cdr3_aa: CASSLPGTDNEKLFF

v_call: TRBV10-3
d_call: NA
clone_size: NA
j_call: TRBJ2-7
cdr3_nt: TGTGCCATCAGTGAGGGGGCAGGGGGGACCTACGAGCAGTACTTC
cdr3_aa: CAISEGAGGTYEQYF

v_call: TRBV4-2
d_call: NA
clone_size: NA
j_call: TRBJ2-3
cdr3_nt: TGTGCCAGCAGCCAAGAGGTCAAGGGGATGGATACGCAGTATTTT
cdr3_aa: CASSQEVKGMDTQYF

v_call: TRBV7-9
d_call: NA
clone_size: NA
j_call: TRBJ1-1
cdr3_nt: TGTGCCAGCAGCCTCGCTTCCGGGACAACGGTAACTGAAGCTTTCTTT
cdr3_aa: CASSLASGTTVTEAFF

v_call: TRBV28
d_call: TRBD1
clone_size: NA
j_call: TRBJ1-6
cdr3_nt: TGTGCCAGCGGAACCTTCTGGACAGGGGCAAATTCACCCCTCCACTTT
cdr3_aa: CASGTFWTGANSPLHF

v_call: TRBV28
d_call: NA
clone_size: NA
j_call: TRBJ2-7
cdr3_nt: TGTGCCAGCAGTTTGGACACATTCCTTTACGAGCAGTACTTC
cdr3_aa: CASSLDTFLYEQYF

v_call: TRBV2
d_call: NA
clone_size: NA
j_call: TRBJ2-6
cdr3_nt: TGTGCCAGCAGTAAAGGACGGGACTCTGGGGCCAACGTCCTGACTTTC
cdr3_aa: CASSKGRDSGANVLTF

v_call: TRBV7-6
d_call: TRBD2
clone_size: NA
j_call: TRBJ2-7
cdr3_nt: TGTGCCAGCAGCTTAGCGAGCGGGGGGGCATTTTACGAGCAGTACTTC
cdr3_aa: CASSLASGGAFYEQYF

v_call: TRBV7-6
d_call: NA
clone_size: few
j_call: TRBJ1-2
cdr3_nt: TGTGCCAGCAGCGCAGGGCGTAACTATGGCTACACCTTC
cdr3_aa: CASSAGRNYGYTF

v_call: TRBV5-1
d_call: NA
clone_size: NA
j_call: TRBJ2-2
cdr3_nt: TGCGCCAGCAGCTTGTGGGGGCCTATGGCCGGGGAGCTGTTTTTT
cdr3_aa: CASSLWGPMAGELFF

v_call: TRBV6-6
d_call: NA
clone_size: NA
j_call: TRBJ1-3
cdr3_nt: TGTGCCAGCAGTCTCCCTCTGACAGGCTCTGGAAACACCATATATTTT
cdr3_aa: CASSLPLTGSGNTIYF

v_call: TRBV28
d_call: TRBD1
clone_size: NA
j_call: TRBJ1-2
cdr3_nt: TGTGCCAGCAGTCTATACGGGACAGGGGACTATGGCTACACCTTC
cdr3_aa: CASSLYGTGDYGYTF

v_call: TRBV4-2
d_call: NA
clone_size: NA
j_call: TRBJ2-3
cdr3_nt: TGTGCCAGCAGCCAAGCATGGCAGTCAAAAGATACGCAGTATTTT
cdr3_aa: CASSQAWQSKDTQYF

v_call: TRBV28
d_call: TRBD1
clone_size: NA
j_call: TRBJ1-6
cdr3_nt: TGTGCCAGCAGTTTGAATCCCGGACAGGGGGGCGGTTCACCCCTCCACTTT
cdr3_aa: CASSLNPGQGGGSPLHF

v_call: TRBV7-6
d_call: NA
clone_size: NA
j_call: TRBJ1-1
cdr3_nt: TGTGCCAGCAGCTTAGCGGGGGCTACAACTGAAGCTTTCTTT
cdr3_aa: CASSLAGATTEAFF

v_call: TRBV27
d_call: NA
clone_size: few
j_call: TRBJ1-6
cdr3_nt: TGTGCCAGCAGTTTGGAGTATAATTCACCCCTCCACTTT
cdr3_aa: CASSLEYNSPLHF

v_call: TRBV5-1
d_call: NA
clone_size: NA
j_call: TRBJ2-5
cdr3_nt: TGCGCCAGCAGCACACAGGGAGGGGAGACCCAGTACTTC
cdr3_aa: CASSTQGGETQYF

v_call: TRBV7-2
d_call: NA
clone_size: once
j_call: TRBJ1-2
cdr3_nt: TGTGCCAGCAGTCCAGACAGGTACTATGGCTACACCTTC
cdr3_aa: CASSPDRYYGYTF

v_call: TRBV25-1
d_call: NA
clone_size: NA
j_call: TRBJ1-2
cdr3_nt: TGTGCCAGCCTGGCCAGTGGTGTTGGTTACACCTTC
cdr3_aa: CASLASGVGYTF

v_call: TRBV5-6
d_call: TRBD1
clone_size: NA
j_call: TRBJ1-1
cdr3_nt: TGTGCCAGCAGCCCGACAGGGGGGCTTGGGTATACTGAAGCTTTCTTT
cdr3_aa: CASSPTGGLGYTEAFF

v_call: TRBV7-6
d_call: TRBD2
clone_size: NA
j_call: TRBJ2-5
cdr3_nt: TGTGCCAGCAGCTTAGGAAACTTAGCGGGGGTTGCAGAGACCCAGTACTTC
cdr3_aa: CASSLGNLAGVAETQYF

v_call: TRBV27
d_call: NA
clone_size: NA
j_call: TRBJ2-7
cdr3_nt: TGTGCCAGCAGTTTCCGCCGGGACACCTCCTACGAGCAGTACTTC
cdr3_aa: CASSFRRDTSYEQYF

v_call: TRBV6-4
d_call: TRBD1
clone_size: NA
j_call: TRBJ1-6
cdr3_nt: TGTGCCAGCAGAGCCGGGACAGAAAATTCACCCCTCCACTTT
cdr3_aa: CASRAGTENSPLHF

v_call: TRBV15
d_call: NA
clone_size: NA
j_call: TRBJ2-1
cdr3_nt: TGTGCCACCAGCAAAGGACAGTCTCTCTACAATGAGCAGTTCTTC
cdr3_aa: CATSKGQSLYNEQFF

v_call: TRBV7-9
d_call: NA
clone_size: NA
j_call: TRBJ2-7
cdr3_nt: TGTGCCAGCAGCTTACCCCAGGGGCAATTATACGAGCAGTACTTC
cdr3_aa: CASSLPQGQLYEQYF

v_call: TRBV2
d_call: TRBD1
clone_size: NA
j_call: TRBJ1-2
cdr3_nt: TGTGCCAGCAACCCAAGGACAGGGTTTGATGGCTACACCTTC
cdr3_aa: CASNPRTGFDGYTF

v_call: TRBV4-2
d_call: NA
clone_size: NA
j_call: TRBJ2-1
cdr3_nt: TGTGCCAGCAGCCAAGATGACTTCTACAATGAGCAGTTCTTC
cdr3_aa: CASSQDDFYNEQFF

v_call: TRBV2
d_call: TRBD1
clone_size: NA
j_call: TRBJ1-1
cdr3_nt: TGTGCCAGAGGACACAGGGGTTCCACTGAAGCTTTCTTT
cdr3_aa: CARGHRGSTEAFF

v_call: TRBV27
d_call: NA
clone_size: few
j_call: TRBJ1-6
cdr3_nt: TGTGCCAGCACTATAGGGGCTACCTATAATTCACCCCTCCACTTT
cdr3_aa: CASTIGATYNSPLHF

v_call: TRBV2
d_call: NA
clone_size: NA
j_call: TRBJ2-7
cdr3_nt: TGTGCCAGCAGGCCCGGGGACGAGCAGTACTTC
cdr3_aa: CASRPGDEQYF

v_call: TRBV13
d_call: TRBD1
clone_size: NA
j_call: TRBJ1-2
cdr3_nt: TGTGCCAGCAGCTTCGGGACAGCACCTAACTATGGCTACACCTTC
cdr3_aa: CASSFGTAPNYGYTF

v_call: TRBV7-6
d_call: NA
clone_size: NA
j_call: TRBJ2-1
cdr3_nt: TGTGCCAGCAGCTTAGACGGTAGCTCTGAGCAGTTCTTC
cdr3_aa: CASSLDGSSEQFF

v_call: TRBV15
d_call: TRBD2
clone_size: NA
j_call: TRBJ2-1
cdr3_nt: TGTGCCACCAGCAGAGGGACTAGCGATAAGGTATACGAGCAGTTCTTC
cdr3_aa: CATSRGTSDKVYEQFF

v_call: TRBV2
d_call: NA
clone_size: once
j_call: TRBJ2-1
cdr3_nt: TGTGCCAGCAGGCTAGCTTCCTACAATGAGCAGTTCTTC
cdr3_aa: CASRLASYNEQFF

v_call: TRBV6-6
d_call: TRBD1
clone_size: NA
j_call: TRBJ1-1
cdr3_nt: TGTGCCAGCAGTTTCCGACAGGGGAACACTGAAGCTTTCTTT
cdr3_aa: CASSFRQGNTEAFF